Listed below are T cell receptor beta chains from one sample, sequenced in a study of cytomegalovirus exposure and HLA in healthy donors. The assay was immunoSEQ multiplex PCR, and TCRdb's table has in-frame clones only and misses some. The sample holds some 200,000 clones, almost 70% seen once. The sample comprised PBMCs. Source of these receptors: a man in his forties in good health and CMV-seropositive. Both conserved end residues are part of each CDR3. The D gene is left open where the match is weak. Clone sizes are given selectively: once, few, many, or a class where the clone is expanded.

TRBJ1-2 | few | . | TRBV19 | CATRQSYGYTF | TGTGCCACAAGACAGTCCTATGGCTACACCTTC
TRBJ2-7 | . | TRBD2 | TRBV6-1 | CASSGTGTSGGDYEQYF | TGTGCCAGCAGTGGAACCGGTACTAGCGGGGGGGACTACGAGCAGTACTTC
TRBJ2-1 | few | TRBD1 | TRBV15 | CATSDTGTGGHNEQFF | TGTGCCACCAGCGACACCGGGACAGGGGGTCACAATGAGCAGTTCTTC
TRBJ1-5 | . | . | TRBV2 | CASRAGFSNQPQHF | TGTGCCAGCAGGGCAGGGTTTTCCAATCAGCCCCAGCATTTT
TRBJ2-7 | . | TRBD2 | TRBV27 | CASRPRGGGVTYEQYF | TGTGCCAGCAGACCCCGTGGGGGAGGGGTTACCTACGAGCAGTACTTC
TRBJ2-7 | . | . | TRBV28 | CASSSVSYEQYF | TGTGCCAGCAGTTCCGTATCCTACGAGCAGTACTTC
TRBJ2-1 | . | . | TRBV9 | CASSDGGGPQDEQFF | TGTGCCAGCAGCGATGGGGGGGGGCCCCAGGATGAGCAGTTCTTC
TRBJ1-1 | . | . | TRBV6-5 | CASTLNGQLNTEAFF | TGTGCCAGTACCCTGAACGGACAGTTGAACACTGAAGCTTTCTTT
TRBJ2-4 | . | . | TRBV7-8 | CASSFGREGDIQYF | TGTGCCAGCAGCTTTGGTCGTGAGGGAGACATTCAGTACTTC
TRBJ2-7 | . | . | TRBV21-1 | CASSKVRRSSYEQYF | TGTGCCAGCAGCAAAGTGAGGCGTTCCTCCTACGAGCAGTACTTC
TRBJ1-2 | . | . | TRBV11-2 | CASSLPGRGDGYTF | TGTGCCAGCAGCCTGCCGGGGCGGGGTGATGGCTACACCTTC
TRBJ1-4 | . | TRBD1 | TRBV7-9 | CASSAGQGARKLFF | TGTGCCAGCAGCGCGGGACAGGGGGCCCGAAAACTGTTTTTT
TRBJ2-7 | . | TRBD2 | TRBV5-1 | CASSPGGGTYEQYF | TGCGCCAGCAGCCCTGGGGGGGGGACCTACGAGCAGTACTTC
TRBJ1-2 | . | . | TRBV5-1 | CASSLETRGYTF | TGCGCCAGCAGCTTGGAGACAAGAGGCTACACCTTC
TRBJ2-2 | . | . | TRBV10-2 | CASTLGLNTGELFF | TGCGCCAGCACCCTGGGACTGAACACTGGGGAGCTGTTTTTT
TRBJ1-1 | few | TRBD1 | TRBV4-1 | CASSQSQGQEAFF | TGCGCCAGCAGCCAATCCCAGGGACAGGAAGCTTTCTTT
TRBJ1-2 | . | . | TRBV6-5 | CASSYSGVRGYTF | TGTGCCAGCAGTTACTCCGGTGTCCGCGGCTACACCTTC
TRBJ2-1 | . | . | TRBV11-2 | CASSPTSVNEQFF | TGTGCCAGCAGCCCCACTTCGGTCAATGAGCAGTTCTTC
TRBJ1-1 | few | . | TRBV14 | CASSQGRWGVDKNTEAFF | TGTGCCAGCAGCCAAGGACGTTGGGGGGTAGATAAGAACACTGAAGCTTTCTTT
TRBJ2-2 | . | . | TRBV6-5 | CASLGAAGELFF | TGTGCCAGCCTAGGCGCGGCCGGGGAGCTGTTTTTT
TRBJ2-2 | . | . | TRBV18 | CASSPGPLTGELFF | TGTGCCAGCTCACCAGGGCCGCTTACCGGGGAGCTGTTTTTT
TRBJ2-7 | . | TRBD1 | TRBV28 | CASTDGQGAAYEQYF | TGTGCCAGCACCGACGGACAGGGGGCTGCGTACGAGCAGTACTTC
TRBJ2-5 | few | . | TRBV5-6 | CASSLGLMYQETQYF | TGTGCCAGCAGCTTGGGACTTATGTACCAAGAGACCCAGTACTTC
TRBJ2-6 | . | TRBD1 | TRBV5-1 | CASSTPAGRGRQSGANVLTF | TGCGCCAGCAGCACCCCCGCTGGCAGGGGGCGACAAAGTGGGGCCAACGTCCTGACTTTC
TRBJ1-5 | few | . | TRBV2 | CASSEEGGTNQPQHF | TGTGCCAGCAGTGAAGAAGGGGGTACCAATCAGCCCCAGCATTTT
TRBJ2-2 | . | TRBD2 | TRBV11-3 | CASRPLAGGKELFF | TGTGCCAGCAGACCTCTAGCGGGGGGAAAAGAGCTGTTTTTT
TRBJ2-3 | . | . | TRBV6-1 | CAGSSGSGTDTQYF | TGTGCCGGCTCAAGCGGGTCAGGCACAGATACGCAGTATTTT
TRBJ2-3 | . | TRBD2 | TRBV7-2 | CASNGQRGAPITQYF | TGTGCCAGCAACGGCCAGCGGGGGGCCCCGATTACGCAGTATTTT
TRBJ1-2 | . | TRBD1 | TRBV5-5 | CASSQGRDSYGYTF | TGTGCCAGCAGCCAGGGTAGGGACAGCTATGGCTACACCTTC
TRBJ2-1 | . | . | TRBV7-8 | CASSLAEGGAVAYNEQFF | TGTGCCAGCAGCTTAGCGGAGGGGGGGGCTGTCGCCTACAATGAGCAGTTCTTC
TRBJ1-1 | few | . | TRBV4-1 | CASSQVFVSGTEAFF | TGCGCCAGCAGCCAAGTATTTGTGTCGGGCACTGAAGCTTTCTTT
TRBJ2-1 | few | . | TRBV4-2 | CASSQEGLYNEQFF | TGTGCCAGCAGCCAAGAGGGGCTCTACAATGAGCAGTTCTTC
TRBJ2-7 | . | . | TRBV7-8 | CASSLVAGPYEQYF | TGTGCCAGCAGCTTAGTGGCGGGCCCCTACGAGCAGTACTTC
TRBJ2-3 | . | TRBD1 | TRBV7-2 | CASSFGTGDTDTQYF | TGTGCCAGCAGCTTCGGGACAGGAGACACAGATACGCAGTATTTT
TRBJ1-5 | few | . | TRBV5-6 | CASSIYSGSDFGANQPQHF | TGTGCCAGCAGCATTTACTCGGGATCAGATTTTGGCGCCAATCAGCCCCAGCATTTT
TRBJ1-3 | . | . | TRBV19 | CASSIVTLLSGNTIYF | TGTGCCAGTAGTATAGTTACACTACTCTCTGGAAACACCATATATTTT
TRBJ1-6 | once | TRBD1 | TRBV28 | CASSQLDRNNSPLHF | TGTGCCAGCAGCCAACTGGACAGGAATAATTCACCCCTCCACTTT
TRBJ2-7 | . | . | TRBV6-5 | CASSPRGSKSYEQYF | TGTGCCAGCAGCCCCCGGGGGTCCAAATCCTACGAGCAGTACTTC
TRBJ2-7 | . | . | TRBV5-1 | CASSREGTGSYEQYF | TGCGCCAGCAGCCGGGAGGGGACAGGGAGCTACGAGCAGTACTTC
TRBJ1-1 | few | . | TRBV11-2 | CASSFRQIMNTEAFF | TGTGCCAGCAGCTTCCGACAGATCATGAACACTGAAGCTTTCTTT
TRBJ2-7 | few | . | TRBV5-1 | CASSLEAGGEQYF | TGCGCCAGCAGCTTGGAGGCAGGCGGGGAGCAGTACTTC
TRBJ2-2 | . | . | TRBV19 | CASSRGFKSATNTGELFF | TGTGCCAGTAGTCGAGGGTTTAAATCGGCTACGAACACCGGGGAGCTGTTTTTT
TRBJ2-7 | . | . | TRBV13 | CASTPLYSGEQYF | TGTGCCAGCACCCCACTATATTCGGGGGAGCAGTACTTC
TRBJ2-7 | . | TRBD1 | TRBV7-8 | CASSSTGGGYEQYF | TGTGCCAGCAGCTCGACAGGGGGCGGGTACGAGCAGTACTTC
TRBJ1-1 | once | TRBD1 | TRBV27 | CASSPQGDPAWGAFF | TGTGCCAGCAGTCCTCAGGGGGACCCAGCCTGGGGGGCTTTCTTT